These 23 T cell receptor beta chains were all obtained from the same sample, sequenced in a study of a mutant IDH1 vaccine in newly diagnosed glioma. TCRdb's copy holds only in-frame clones and misses some; the assay was immunoSEQ multiplex PCR. This table holds around 29,000 clones, approximately 84% found once. Time point indicated: week 23, last vaccination. One vaccine dose held 300 ug of mutant IDH1 20-mer peptide and came with topical imiquimod. The antigens of these receptors remain unknown. This sample comprised PBMCs, obtained from a glioma patient whose treatment included an IDH1 peptide vaccine. The receptors stem from a woman under 30 with glioma.

The chain links TRBV4-2 to TRBJ2-4; 12 nucleotides line up with TRBD2. This CDR3 region has 20 residues. J was trimmed by 0 bases and V by 1 base; bases with no gene match: 10. Germline V CDR1 and CDR2: LGHNA, YNFKEQ. The CDR3 protein is CASSQGLAGDLNLAKNIQYF. CDR3 DNA sequence: TGTGCCAGCAGCCAAGGACTAGCGGGGGACCTAAACCTAGCCAAAAACATTCAGTACTTC.

The V and J genes are TRBV5-1 and TRBJ1-4, with a weak D call TRBD1 (6 bases). The germline gives CDR1 SGHRS, CDR2 YFSETQ. Between the trimmed V and J ends, which lost 5 bases and 0 bases, there was a span of 11 bases. This CDR3 region has 15 residues. CDR3: CASRYRAATNEKLFF. In DNA form, the CDR3 reads TGCGCCAGCAGATACAGGGCTGCAACTAATGAAAAACTGTTTTTT.

This clone appeared a single time. The gene calls are TRBV25-1 and TRBJ1-2; possible D gene TRBD1, 5 bases. CDR1 is MGHDK, CDR2 SYGVNS, per germline. V lost 4 bases to trimming and J lost 3 bases, with 9 bases between them. The CDR3 totals 13 residues. CDR3 nucleotide sequence: TGTGCCAGCAGTGTCCAGGGAGACTATGGCTACACCTTC. As protein: CASSVQGDYGYTF.

This chain links TRBV27 with TRBJ2-2; 8 bases are a match to TRBD2. Germline V gene sequence: CDR1 MNHEY, CDR2 SMNVEV (reference sequence). With 1 base clipped from V and 4 bases from J, the junction kept 2 bases outside the gene matches. There are 15 residues in the CDR3. CDR3 sequence reads: CASSLFLAGTGELFF. The CDR3 bases are TGTGCCAGCAGTTTATTTCTAGCGGGCACCGGGGAGCTGTTTTTT.

The chain couples TRBV5-4 to TRBJ2-7; possibly TRBD1 or TRBD2 for D (5 bases each). In germline, CDR1 is SGHNT, CDR2 YYREEE (reference sequence). This CDR3 has 14 residues. Deletions cut 4 bases from V and 4 bases from J, with 15 bases between. CDR3 DNA: TGTGCCAGCAGCCGGGACGAGCGGACGTACGAGCAGTACTTC. Its protein product is CASSRDERTYEQYF.

The V gene is TRBV7-9, the J gene TRBJ1-2; 7 positions agree with TRBD1. Losses at the gene ends were 2 bases for V and 8 bases for J; bases not matched to a gene: 17. Looked up from germline, CDR1 is SEHNR and CDR2 is FQNEAQ (reference sequence). The CDR3 has 17 amino acids. CDR3 nucleotide sequence: TGTGCCAGCAGCTTATCGGGGATGGACAGGAGGACGATCGGCTACACCTTC. This codes for CASSLSGMDRRTIGYTF.

The chain has TRBV10-3 and TRBJ2-7, with TRBD1 matching over 9 bases. The CDR3 covers 14 residues. V dropped 4 bases and J dropped 6; count of bases not matched to a gene: 7. Per germline, CDR1 ENHRY and CDR2 SYGVKD. CDR3 protein: CAISGGTGMGEQYF. CDR3 nucleotide sequence: TGTGCCATCAGTGGGGGGACAGGGATGGGCGAGCAGTACTTC.

The genes are TRBV14 and TRBJ1-4; tentatively, D is TRBD1 (6 bases). This CDR3 has 15 residues. Trimming left V 4 bases short and J 4 bases short, with 13 bases between. Germline V gene lookup returns CDR1 SGHDN and CDR2 FVKESK. As DNA, the CDR3 is TGTGCCAGCAGCCTATCCAGGGGCTTTAATGAAAAACTGTTTTTT. Translated, it gives CASSLSRGFNEKLFF.

About this clone itself: A junction boundary mismatches the germline segment, possibly from a read error. The rearrangement uses TRBV12-5 and TRBJ2-4, with 7 bases that match TRBD1. The CDR3 extends over 14 amino acids. The germline V gene has CDR1 LGHNT and CDR2 FRNRAP. CDR3 nucleotide sequence: TGTGCTAGTGGTATAGGGACAGCCCAAAACATTCAGTACTTC. It codes for CASGIGTAQNIQYF.

The CDR3 protein is CSVPRASGSTDTQYF. DNA of the CDR3: TGCAGCGTCCCCCGGGCTAGCGGGAGCACAGATACGCAGTATTTT. This sequence joins TRBV29-1 and TRBJ2-3; 8 nucleotides agree with TRBD2. V lost 6 bases, J lost 0 bases, and 8 bases stayed unmatched. From germline, CDR1 is SQVTM and CDR2 ANQGSEA. This CDR3 has 15 amino acids.

The rearrangement uses TRBV4-1 and TRBJ1-2, with TRBD1 matching 8 bases. The CDR3 covers 16 residues. From germline, CDR1 is MGHRA and CDR2 YSYEKL. J gave up 5 bases and V 2 bases, and 10 bases lay outside the gene matches. The CDR3 coding sequence is TGCGCCAGCAGCCAAATGACAGGGGCCGGGGGGTATGGCTACACCTTC. This gives the protein CASSQMTGAGGYGYTF.

The rearrangement links TRBV2 to TRBJ2-7, with 7 bases identical to TRBD1. Germline-derived CDR1 and CDR2 are SNHLY and FYNNEI. The V gene end was trimmed by 5 bases and the J gene end by 5 bases; junction bases not matched to a gene: 3. This CDR3 spans 12 amino acids. In DNA form, the CDR3 reads TGTGCCAGCAGTAAACAGGGGCACGAGCAGTACTTC. Protein: CASSKQGHEQYF.

This rearrangement joins TRBV2 to TRBJ2-7; D uncertain. Trimming took off 5 bases at V and 7 bases at J, with 9 bases between the two ends. The CDR3 is made up of 11 amino acids. Looked up from germline, CDR1 is SNHLY and CDR2 is FYNNEI. CDR3 region: CASSNGREQYF. The CDR3 DNA sequence: TGTGCCAGCAGTAACGGGCGGGAGCAGTACTTC. Variable domain in full (rest from reference TRBV2 and TRBJ2-7): EPEVTQTPSHQVTQMGQEVILRCVPISNHLYFYWYRQILGQKVEFLVSFYNNEISEKSEIFDDQFSVERPDGSNFTLKIRSTKLEDSAMYFCASSNGREQYFGPGTRLTVT.

J is TRBJ2-3 and V is TRBV28, with TRBD2 as a possible D gene (5 bases). This CDR3 is built from 15 residues. Looked up from germline, CDR1 is MDHEN and CDR2 is SYDVKM. Trimming took off 3 bases at V and 1 base at J, with 11 bases between the two ends. CDR3 region: CASSFTGFGTDTQYF. As DNA, the CDR3 is TGTGCCAGCAGTTTTACGGGGTTTGGCACAGATACGCAGTATTTT.

This chain uses TRBV10-3 with TRBJ2-7; perhaps TRBD2 as D (6 bases). The V end lost 4 bases, the J end lost 0 bases, and 16 bases lay between the germline ends. The CDR3 runs to 16 residues. Germline V gene lookup returns CDR1 ENHRY and CDR2 SYGVKD. The CDR3 reads CAISGPVAANSYEQYF. The CDR3 nucleotides are TGTGCCATCAGTGGTCCTGTAGCGGCGAACTCCTACGAGCAGTACTTC.

This chain uses TRBV7-9 with TRBJ2-1; D may be TRBD1 (5 bases). Looked up from germline, CDR1 is SEHNR and CDR2 is FQNEAQ (reference sequence). This CDR3 spans 14 amino acids. With 5 bases removed from V and 6 bases from J, the gap between germline ends came to 14 bases. CDR3 in amino acids: CASSPQGGVNEQFF. As DNA, the CDR3 is TGTGCCAGCAGCCCTCAGGGTGGGGTCAATGAGCAGTTCTTC.

V and J are TRBV19 and TRBJ2-7; D might be TRBD2 (6 bases). Trimming removed 0 bases at V and 0 bases at J, with 12 bases between. There are 16 residues in the CDR3. CDR1 LNHDA and CDR2 SQIVND come from the germline V gene (reference sequence). The CDR3 protein is CASSIDASAFSYEQYF. In nucleotides, the CDR3 is TGTGCCAGTAGTATAGATGCTAGCGCCTTCTCCTACGAGCAGTACTTC.

This chain connects TRBV20-1 to TRBJ1-1; D unresolved. V was trimmed by 5 bases and J by 1 base, leaving 5 bases between them. This CDR3 comprises 11 residues. The V gene's germline CDR1 is DFQATT and CDR2 SNEGSKA (reference sequence). CDR3 sequence reads: CSAPRNTEAFF. In DNA, the CDR3 is TGCAGTGCTCCCCGGAACACTGAAGCTTTCTTT.

The V and J genes are TRBV14 and TRBJ1-2, with unresolved D. Germline V lookup: CDR1 SGHDN, CDR2 FVKESK. CDR3 size: 16 residues. V was trimmed by 0 bases and J by 3 bases, leaving 14 bases between them. The CDR3 region is CASSQDPRNYYYGYTF. CDR3 in DNA: TGTGCCAGCAGCCAAGATCCCAGGAACTACTACTATGGCTACACCTTC.

This clone was picked up a small number of times. The chain recombines TRBV19 with TRBJ1-1; no firm D call. CDR3 length: 14 residues. From germline, CDR1 is LNHDA and CDR2 SQIVND (reference sequence). V was pared by 3 bases and J by 1 base, with 9 bases between. The CDR3 spells CASSIGGENTEAFF. The CDR3, as DNA: TGTGCCAGTAGTATCGGTGGGGAGAACACTGAAGCTTTCTTT.

J is TRBJ2-7 and V is TRBV5-4, with 7 bases that match TRBD1. The CDR3 totals 14 residues. Germline CDR1 SGHNT, CDR2 YYREEE (reference sequence). Losses at the gene ends were 7 bases for V and 4 bases for J; bases not matched to a gene: 11. The CDR3 loop reads CASSISRGMYEQYF. DNA for the CDR3: TGTGCCAGCTCAATTTCCAGGGGGATGTACGAGCAGTACTTC.

The V call is TRBV7-2, the J call TRBJ1-5; the D gene is possibly TRBD1 (5 bases). Germline values: CDR1 SGHTA, CDR2 FQGNSA. The CDR3 has 12 residues. V dropped 3 bases and J dropped 6 bases, with 6 bases sitting between them. The CDR3 here is CASSFGGQPQHF. As DNA, the CDR3 is TGTGCCAGCAGCTTCGGGGGTCAGCCCCAGCATTTT. The whole variable domain, filled in from reference TRBV7-2 and TRBJ1-5, reads GAGVSQSPSNKVTEKGKDVELRCDPISGHTALYWYRQSLGQGLEFLIYFQGNSAPDKSGLPSDRFSAERTGGSVSTLTIQRTQQEDSAVYLCASSFGGQPQHFGDGTRLSIL.

J is TRBJ2-7 and V is TRBV13; 8 bases fit TRBD1. CDR3 length: 13 residues. V was pared by 5 bases and J by 5 bases, with 5 bases of the junction left unmatched. Per germline, CDR1 PRHDT and CDR2 FYEKMQ (reference sequence). The CDR3 coding sequence is TGTGCCAGCAGCGGAGACAGGGGCCACGAGCAGTACTTC. Protein: CASSGDRGHEQYF.